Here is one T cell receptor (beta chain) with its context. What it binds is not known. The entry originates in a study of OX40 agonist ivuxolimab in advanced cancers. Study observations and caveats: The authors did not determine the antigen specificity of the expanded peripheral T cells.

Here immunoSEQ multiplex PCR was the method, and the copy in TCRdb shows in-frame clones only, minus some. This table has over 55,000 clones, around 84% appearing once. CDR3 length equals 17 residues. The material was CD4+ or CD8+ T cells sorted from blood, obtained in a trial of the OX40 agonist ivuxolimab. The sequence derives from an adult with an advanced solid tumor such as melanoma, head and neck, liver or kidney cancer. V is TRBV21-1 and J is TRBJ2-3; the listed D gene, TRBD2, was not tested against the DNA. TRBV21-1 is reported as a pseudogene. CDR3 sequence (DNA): TGTGCCAGCAGCAAAGCGCTAGAGCGGGAGGATGAAGATACGCAGTATTTT. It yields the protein CASSKALEREDEDTQYF.